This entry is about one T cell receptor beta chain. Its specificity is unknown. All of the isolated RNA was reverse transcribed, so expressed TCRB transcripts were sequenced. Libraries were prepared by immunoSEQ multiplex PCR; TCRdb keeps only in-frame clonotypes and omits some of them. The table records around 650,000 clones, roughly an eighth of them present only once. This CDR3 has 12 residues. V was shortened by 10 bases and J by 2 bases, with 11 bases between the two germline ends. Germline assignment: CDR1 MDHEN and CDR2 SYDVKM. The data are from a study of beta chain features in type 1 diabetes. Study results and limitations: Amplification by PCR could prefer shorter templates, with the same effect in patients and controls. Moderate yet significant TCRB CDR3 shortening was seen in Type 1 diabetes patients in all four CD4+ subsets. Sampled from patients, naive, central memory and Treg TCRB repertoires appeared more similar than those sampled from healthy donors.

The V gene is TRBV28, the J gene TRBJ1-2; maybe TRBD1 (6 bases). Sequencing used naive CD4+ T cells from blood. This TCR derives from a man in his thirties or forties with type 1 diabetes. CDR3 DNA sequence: TGTGCCATCTCACAGGGCAACTATGGCTACACCTTC. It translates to CAISQGNYGYTF.